The following is a T cell receptor beta chain sequence with its context. The antigen is undetermined. As handled by the study authors: Because ImmunoSEQ provided only junction sequences with no quality scores, the filtering differed. The assay was immunoSEQ multiplex PCR, and TCRdb's table has in-frame clones only and misses some. For V, J and clone size, that table is used; D and trimming come from the DNA. The sample has fewer than 600,000 clones; 70% to 80% are singletons. This entry comes from a study of shared clonotypes between healthy human individuals. Study conclusions and caveats: The study drew on few donors, limiting represented genetic and exposure-history diversity.

V lost 8 bases and J 2 bases, leaving 21 bases between the germline ends. Germline V gene lookup returns CDR1 SEHNR and CDR2 FQNEAQ (reference sequence). The CDR3 contains 16 residues. The source material was PBMCs. This receptor was taken from a woman aged 35 to 49 in good health. Some clones in this sample may be carry-over from other donors' samples. This chain connects TRBV7-9 to TRBJ2-5; D is possibly TRBD1 (6 bases). The CDR3 region has the DNA TGTGCCAGCGAAACAACCTATTACAGGGCGCAAGAGACCCAGTACTTC. This codes for CASETTYYRAQETQYF. Complete variable domain (other parts from reference TRBV7-9 and TRBJ2-5): DTGVSQNPRHKITKRGQNVTFRCDPISEHNRLYWYRQTLGQGPEFLTYFQNEAQLEKSRLLSDRFSAERPKGSFSTLEIQRTEQGDSAMYLCASETTYYRAQETQYFGPGTRLLVL.